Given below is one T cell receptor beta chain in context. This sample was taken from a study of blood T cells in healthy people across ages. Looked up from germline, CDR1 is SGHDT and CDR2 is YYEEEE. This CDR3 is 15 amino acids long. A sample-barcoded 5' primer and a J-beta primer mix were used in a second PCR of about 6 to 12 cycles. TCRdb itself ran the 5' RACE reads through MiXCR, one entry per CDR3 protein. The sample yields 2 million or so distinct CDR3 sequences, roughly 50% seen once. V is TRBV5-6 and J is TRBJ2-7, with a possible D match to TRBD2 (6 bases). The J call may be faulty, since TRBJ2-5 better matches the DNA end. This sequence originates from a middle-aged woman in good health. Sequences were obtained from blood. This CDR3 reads CASTDDGEAVETQYF. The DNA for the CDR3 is TGTGCCAGCACCGACGACGGGGAGGCGGTGGAGACCCAGTACTTC.